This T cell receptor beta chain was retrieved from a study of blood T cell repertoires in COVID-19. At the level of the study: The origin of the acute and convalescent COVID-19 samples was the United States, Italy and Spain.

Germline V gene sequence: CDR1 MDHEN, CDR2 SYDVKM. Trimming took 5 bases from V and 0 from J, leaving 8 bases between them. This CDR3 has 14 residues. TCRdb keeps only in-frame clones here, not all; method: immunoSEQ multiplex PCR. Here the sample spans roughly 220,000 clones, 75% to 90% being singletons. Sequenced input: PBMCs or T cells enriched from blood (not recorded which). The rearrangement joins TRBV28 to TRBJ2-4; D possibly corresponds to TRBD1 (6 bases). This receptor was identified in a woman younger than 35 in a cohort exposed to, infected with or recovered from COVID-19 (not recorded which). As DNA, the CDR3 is TGTGCCAGCAGTGAACAGGGAGCCAAAAACATTCAGTACTTC. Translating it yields CASSEQGAKNIQYF.